Shown below are 4 T cell receptor beta chains from a single sample sequenced in a study of T cells after yellow fever vaccination. MiXCR, applied by TCRdb to the 5' RACE reads, yields one record per CDR3 protein. The table includes 150,000 to 200,000 distinct CDR3 sequences, about 10% detected once. Sample: CD8+ T cells sorted from PBMCs, taken 15 days after the yellow fever booster vaccination. These receptors were obtained from a man aged 18 to 29 who received the YFV17D yellow fever vaccine.

This clonotype is medium-sized by share. The chain combines TRBV14 with TRBJ2-7; D is uncertain. Trimming removed 2 bases at V and 3 bases at J, with 8 bases between. The CDR3 contains 13 residues. The germline gives CDR1 SGHDN, CDR2 FVKESK. CDR3 in amino acids: CASSQLGYYEQYF. CDR3 in DNA: TGTGCCAGCAGCCAACTAGGTTACTACGAGCAGTACTTC. Full variable domain (outside the CDR3, taken from reference TRBV14 and TRBJ2-7): EAGVTQFPSHSVIEKGQTVTLRCDPISGHDNLYWYRRVMGKEIKFLLHFVKESKQDESGMPNNRFLAERTGGTYSTLKVQPAELEDSGVYFCASSQLGYYEQYFGPGTRLTVT.

This chain joins TRBV5-6 and TRBJ2-1, with D perhaps TRBD2 (6 bases). The CDR3 is 11 amino acids. Germline CDR1 and CDR2: SGHDT and YYEEEE. Trimming removed 10 bases from V and 9 bases from J, with 14 bases in between. Written as DNA, the CDR3 is TGTGCCGTCGGAGGGGCCCGTGAGCAGTTCTTC. Translated, it gives CAVGGAREQFF. The whole variable domain, filled in from reference TRBV5-6 and TRBJ2-1, reads DAGVTQSPTHLIKTRGQQVTLRCSPKSGHDTVSWYQQALGQGPQFIFQYYEEEERQRGNFPDRFSGHQFPNYSSELNVNALLLGDSALYLCAVGGAREQFFGPGTRLTVL.

This clonotype was counted only a few times. The chain combines TRBV7-3 with TRBJ2-1; TRBD2 agrees at 9 bases. Per germline, CDR1 SGHTA and CDR2 FQGTGA. Trimming cost V 5 bases and J 3 bases; bases outside gene matches: 5. The CDR3 loop spans 15 amino acids. The CDR3 DNA sequence: TGTGCCAGCAGCCGCCCGCGGGAGGGCTACAATGAGCAGTTCTTC. Amino acid sequence: CASSRPREGYNEQFF. The full variable domain, in which reference TRBV7-3 and TRBJ2-1 provide the parts outside the CDR3, is GAGVSQTPSNKVTEKGKYVELRCDPISGHTALYWYRQSLGQGPEFLIYFQGTGAADDSGLPNDRFFAVRPEGSVSTLKIQRTERGDSAVYLCASSRPREGYNEQFFGPGTRLTVL.

The chain is built from TRBV4-1 and TRBJ1-5, with 7 nucleotides matching TRBD1. The V and J ends lost 4 bases and 3 bases, in that order; junction bases with no gene match: 9. CDR1 and CDR2 (germline): MGHRA, YSYEKL. CDR3 length equals 16 residues. CDR3 nucleotide sequence: TGCGCCAGCAGCCTGCAACAGGGGCGCGACAATCAGCCCCAGCATTTT. Protein: CASSLQQGRDNQPQHF.